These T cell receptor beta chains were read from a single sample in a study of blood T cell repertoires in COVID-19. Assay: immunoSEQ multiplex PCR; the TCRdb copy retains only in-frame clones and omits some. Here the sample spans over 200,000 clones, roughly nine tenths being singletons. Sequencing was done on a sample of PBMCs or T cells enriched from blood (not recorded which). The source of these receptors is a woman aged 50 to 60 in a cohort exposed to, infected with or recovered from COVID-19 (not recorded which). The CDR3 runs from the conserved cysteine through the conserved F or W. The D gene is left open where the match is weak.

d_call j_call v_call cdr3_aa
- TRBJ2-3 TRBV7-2 CASSLWGSADTQYF
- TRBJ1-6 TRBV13 CASSFDRDSPLHF
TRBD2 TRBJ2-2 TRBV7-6 CASSLASGGISGELFF
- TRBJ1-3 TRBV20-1 CSGQAGNTIYF
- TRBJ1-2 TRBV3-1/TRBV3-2 CASSPPTILPNYGYTF
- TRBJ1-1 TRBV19 CASSMRRQVANTEAFF
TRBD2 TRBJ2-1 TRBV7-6 CASSFGGGPTNEQFF
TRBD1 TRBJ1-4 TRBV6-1 CASSKGQGNEKLFF
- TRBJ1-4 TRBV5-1 CASSLDSNEKLFF
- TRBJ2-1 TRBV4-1 CASSPDPGARGKEQFF
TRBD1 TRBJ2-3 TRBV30 CALGTGGADTQYF
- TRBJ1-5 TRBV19 CASSIRQDRPQHF
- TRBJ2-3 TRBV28 CASSLVREITDTQYF
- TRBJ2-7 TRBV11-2 CASTVLQGGEQYF
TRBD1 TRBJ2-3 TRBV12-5 CASGYSRDRGGDTQYF
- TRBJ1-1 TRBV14 CASSQLDRNTEAFF
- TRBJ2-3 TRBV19 CASGTGDAADTQYF
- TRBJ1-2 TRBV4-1 CASSQDPIANYGYTF
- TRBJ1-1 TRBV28 CASIRQAGNTEAFF
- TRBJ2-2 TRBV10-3 CAIFPGVVTGELFF
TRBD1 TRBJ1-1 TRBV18 CASSPSLTGDTEAFF
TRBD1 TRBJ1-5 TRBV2 CATTRGLSNQPQHF
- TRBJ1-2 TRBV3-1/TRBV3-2 CASSQNRGDYGYTF
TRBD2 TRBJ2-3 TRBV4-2 CASSQDLRGTSTDTQYF
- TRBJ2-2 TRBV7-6 CASSLATRTGELFF
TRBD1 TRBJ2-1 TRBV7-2 CASSPPPTGVKQFF
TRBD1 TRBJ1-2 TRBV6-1 CASSEMAGTDGYTF
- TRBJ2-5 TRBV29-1 CSAGGRETQYF
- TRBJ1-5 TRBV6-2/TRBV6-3 CASSYVSRGNQPQHF
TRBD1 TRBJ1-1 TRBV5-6 CASSRTGKYDEAFF
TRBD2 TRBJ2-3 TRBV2 CASRAASGGDSTDTQYF
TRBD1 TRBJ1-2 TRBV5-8 CASSLDRGPRVYGYTF
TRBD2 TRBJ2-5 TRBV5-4 CASSRTGGAAGETQYF
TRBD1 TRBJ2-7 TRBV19 CASTKGQGAYEQYF
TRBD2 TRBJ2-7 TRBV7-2 CASSPSGGSAYEQYF
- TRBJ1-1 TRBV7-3 CASSLMSRSEAFF
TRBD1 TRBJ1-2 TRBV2 CASSEITGTGSIYGYTF